The sequence of this T cell receptor beta chain was determined in a study of early T cells in non-severe SARS-CoV-2 infection. TCRdb reanalysed the 5' RACE reads using MiXCR and keeps one entry per CDR3 protein. Of under 70,000 distinct CDR3 sequences in the sample, over 4.5% were seen once. This clonotype was seen a few times. The V and J ends lost 6 bases and 6 bases respectively, with 12 bases between them. CDR1 and CDR2 from the germline V gene are LGHDT and YNNKEL (reference sequence). The CDR3 loop spans 13 amino acids. The chain combines TRBV3-1 with TRBJ2-1; D is possibly TRBD1 (6 bases). What was sequenced was whole blood. The receptor was derived from an adult who was a healthcare worker with PCR-confirmed SARS-CoV-2 infection or an uninfected control (not recorded which). The DNA for the CDR3 is TGTGCCAGCAGGTGGTCACAGGGCAATGAGCAGTTCTTC. It translates to CASRWSQGNEQFF.